These 19 T cell receptor beta chains share one sample of origin, sequenced in a study of shared clonotypes between healthy human individuals. Clones were read by immunoSEQ multiplex PCR, and TCRdb kept only the in-frame ones, dropping some. The data hold over 2 million clones, with around 90% observed a single time. Input material: naive CD4+ T cells from PBMCs. Subset indicated: CD45RA+ positively selected. The receptors here all came from a man in his late teens or twenties in good health. Some clones in this sample may be carry-over from other donors' samples.

The chain uses TRBV4-2 and TRBJ1-4; D is possibly TRBD1 (5 bases). Trimming took 4 bases from V and 4 from J, leaving 16 bases between them. CDR3 length: 16 amino acids. Germline CDR1 and CDR2: LGHNA and YNFKEQ. CDR3 coding DNA: TGTGCCAGCAGCCTGTGGTTAGGGGCCGGTAATGAAAAACTGTTTTTT. Translating gives CASSLWLGAGNEKLFF.

Comments on this clone: Other nucleotide sequences in the sample specify the same CDR3. CDR3 bases: TGTGCCTGGCAACAGGGAAGTAATCAGCCCCAGCATTTT. Encoded protein: CAWQQGSNQPQHF. The rearrangement uses TRBV30 and TRBJ1-5, with a tentative D call TRBD1 (6 bases). Per the germline V gene, CDR1 is GTSNPN and CDR2 is SVGIG (reference sequence). The CDR3 runs to 13 residues. V was shortened by 5 bases and J by 4 bases, with 12 bases between the two germline ends.

The chain employs TRBV9 and TRBJ2-5; perhaps TRBD2 as D (6 bases). Germline V gene sequence: CDR1 SGDLS, CDR2 YYNGEE. V shed 0 bases and J shed 4 bases, with 13 bases lying between them. This CDR3 comprises 15 residues. CDR3 region: CASSVGRLVAETQYF. Here the CDR3 DNA reads TGTGCCAGCAGCGTAGGTAGACTAGTCGCAGAGACCCAGTACTTC.

This clone was seen a handful of times. The same CDR3 also results from other DNA sequences found in this sample. The gene calls are TRBV18 and TRBJ2-5; D is uncertain. V lost 3 bases and J lost 3, with 5 bases in between. The CDR3 extends over 12 amino acids. Germline V CDR1 and CDR2: KGHSH, LQKENI. As DNA, the CDR3 is TGTGCCAGCTCACCTCAGGAAGAGACCCAGTACTTC. This gives the protein CASSPQEETQYF. The full variable domain, with the rest looked up from reference TRBV18 and TRBJ2-5, is NAGVMQNPRHLVRRRGQEARLRCSPMKGHSHVYWYRQLPEEGLKFMVYLQKENIIDESGMPKERFSAEFPKEGPSILRIQQVVRGDSAAYFCASSPQEETQYFGPGTRLLVL.

The chain joins TRBV4-3 to TRBJ2-7, with a tentative D call TRBD2 (5 bases). In germline, CDR1 is LGHNA, CDR2 YSLEER. CDR3 size: 16 residues. V shed 0 bases and J shed 2 bases, with 14 bases lying between them. CDR3 region: CASSQDLASPPYEQYF. The CDR3 DNA is TGCGCCAGCAGCCAAGATCTGGCTAGCCCGCCCTACGAGCAGTACTTC.

The chain links TRBV5-1 to TRBJ2-7, with 7 bases matching TRBD2. Germline V lookup: CDR1 SGHRS, CDR2 YFSETQ. The CDR3 consists of 15 residues. The V segment lost 4 bases and the J segment 3 bases; nucleotides outside the gene matches: 10. CDR3 bases: TGCGCCAGCAGCCCGGATAGCGGGTTATACTACGAGCAGTACTTC. It yields the protein CASSPDSGLYYEQYF.

J is TRBJ2-1 and V is TRBV12-5; 7 nucleotides align to TRBD1. The J segment lost 0 bases and the V segment lost 1 base, leaving 9 bases of the junction unmatched. This CDR3 has 18 amino acids. Germline V gene lookup returns CDR1 LGHNT and CDR2 FRNRAP. CDR3 in DNA: TGTGCTAGTGGTTTGGACCCAGCGGACAGGAGCTCCTACAATGAGCAGTTCTTC. Translation gives CASGLDPADRSSYNEQFF.

The chain carries TRBV7-3 and TRBJ2-1, with 7 bases lining up with TRBD1. The CDR3 totals 15 residues. V was clipped by 5 bases and J by 8 bases; unmatched bases: 12. Germline loops: CDR1 SGHTA, CDR2 FQGTGA. For the CDR3, the DNA is TGTGCCAGCAGCCGATCCCGAGACAGGGTACATGAGCAGTTCTTC. The encoded protein is CASSRSRDRVHEQFF.

The V and J genes are TRBV6-5 and TRBJ1-6, with 7 bases lining up with TRBD1. The V segment lost 0 bases and the J segment 6 bases; nucleotides outside the gene matches: 5. The length of the CDR3 is 16 residues. Germline lookup yields CDR1 MNHEY and CDR2 SVGAGI. In DNA, the CDR3 is TGTGCCAGCAGTTACTCACGGACAGGTCTTAATTCACCCCTCCACTTT. As protein: CASSYSRTGLNSPLHF.

A few counts support this clone. The V and J genes are TRBV28 and TRBJ1-1; D ambiguous. Germline lookup yields CDR1 MDHEN and CDR2 SYDVKM. V lost 5 bases to trimming and J lost 1 base, with 5 bases between them. The CDR3 has 12 amino acids. CDR3 residues: CASSEQNTEAFF. The CDR3 DNA reads TGTGCCAGCAGTGAGCAGAACACTGAAGCTTTCTTT.

CDR3 bases: TGCAGCGCGGTGAACAGACGTCAGTATCCCAATGAGCAGTTCTTC. The encoded protein is CSAVNRRQYPNEQFF. The rearrangement uses TRBV29-1 and TRBJ2-1; D gene unclear. V gave up 7 bases and J gave up 6 bases, with 22 bases separating them. The germline gives CDR1 SQVTM, CDR2 ANQGSEA. The CDR3 has 15 residues.

The chain carries TRBV5-6 and TRBJ2-5, with 8 bases that match TRBD1. V lost 4 bases to trimming and J lost 3 bases; unmatched junction nucleotides: 8. The CDR3 runs 15 residues. Per germline, CDR1 SGHDT and CDR2 YYEEEE. This CDR3 reads CASSPPGTGEETQYF. As DNA, the CDR3 is TGTGCCAGCAGCCCACCGGGGACAGGTGAAGAGACCCAGTACTTC. Together with reference TRBV5-6 and TRBJ2-5, the CDR3 gives the full variable domain: DAGVTQSPTHLIKTRGQQVTLRCSPKSGHDTVSWYQQALGQGPQFIFQYYEEEERQRGNFPDRFSGHQFPNYSSELNVNALLLGDSALYLCASSPPGTGEETQYFGPGTRLLVL.

This chain uses TRBV30 with TRBJ1-1, with TRBD1 matching over 9 bases. Germline CDR1 and CDR2: GTSNPN and SVGIG (reference sequence). The length of the CDR3 is 20 residues. J was trimmed by 4 bases and V by 4 bases; bases with no gene match: 25. CDR3 nucleotides: TGTGCCTGGAATCCGACCCACCTCGTCCCGGGACAGGGTGGTACCACTGAAGCTTTCTTT. Protein: CAWNPTHLVPGQGGTTEAFF.

The chain is built from TRBV10-3 and TRBJ2-1; 10 bases are a match to TRBD2. This CDR3 is 16 amino acids long. Germline V lookup: CDR1 ENHRY, CDR2 SYGVKD. The ends lost 4 bases at V and 4 bases at J; junction bases unmatched: 7. CDR3 bases: TGTGCCATCAGTGGGACTCTAGCGGGAGCTTACAATGAGCAGTTCTTC. Its translation is CAISGTLAGAYNEQFF.

The rearrangement links TRBV11-2 to TRBJ2-5, with D tentatively TRBD1 (6 bases). This CDR3 is built from 18 residues. Germline CDR1 reads SGHAT; CDR2 reads FQNNGV. V was clipped by 4 bases and J by 5 bases, with 26 bases between them. The CDR3 nucleotides are TGTGCCAGCAGCTCTCAACCGGGACATCCTCAGGGGTGGGAGACCCAGTACTTC. Protein: CASSSQPGHPQGWETQYF.

The genes are TRBV6-6 and TRBJ2-5; a possible D gene is TRBD2 (5 bases). Trimming left V 6 bases short and J 4 bases short, with 15 bases between. The CDR3 runs 14 residues. Germline V lookup: CDR1 MNHNY, CDR2 SVGAGI (reference sequence). CDR3 sequence reads: CASRPRVAGETQYF. CDR3 DNA sequence: TGTGCCAGCAGACCCCGGGTCGCGGGAGAGACCCAGTACTTC.

The chain uses TRBV5-6 and TRBJ1-1; D is unresolved. V was pared by 2 bases and J by 0 bases, with 14 bases between. Germline values: CDR1 SGHDT, CDR2 YYEEEE. The CDR3 consists of 16 residues. CDR3 protein: CASSFLSSWLNTEAFF. CDR3 in DNA: TGTGCCAGCAGCTTTTTAAGCTCGTGGTTGAACACTGAAGCTTTCTTT.

Of note for this clone: Relative to the germline gene, one junction end is altered; a read error may explain this. The J gene is TRBJ2-5, the V gene TRBV29-1; D unresolved. The V gene's germline CDR1 is SQVTM and CDR2 ANQGSEA. CDR3 length: 13 amino acids. DNA for the CDR3: TGCAGCGTCTCACTTACGGAGCAAGAGGCCCAGTACTTC. Protein sequence: CSVSLTEQEAQYF.

V and J are TRBV18 and TRBJ1-3; D gene unclear. CDR3 length: 16 amino acids. Germline assignment: CDR1 KGHSH and CDR2 LQKENI. Trimming cost V 3 bases and J 0 bases, with 12 bases left between them. This chain's CDR3 is CASSPGQAVSGNTIYF. DNA of the CDR3: TGTGCCAGCTCACCGGGTCAGGCAGTCTCTGGAAACACCATATATTTT. Supplemented by reference TRBV18 and TRBJ1-3, the full variable domain reads NAGVMQNPRHLVRRRGQEARLRCSPMKGHSHVYWYRQLPEEGLKFMVYLQKENIIDESGMPKERFSAEFPKEGPSILRIQQVVRGDSAAYFCASSPGQAVSGNTIYFGEGSWLTVV.